This TCR beta chain derives from a study of Graves' ophthalmopathy and Graves' hyperthyroidism. Trimming stripped 5 bases from V and 8 bases from J, with 16 bases between. Germline CDR1 is SGHVS and CDR2 is FQNEAQ. The CDR3 contains 14 residues. Each donor who had ophthalmopathy showed moderate-to-severe activity, a CAS of ≥3, a NOSPECS of ≥4, and a duration under 3 months. Enrollment excluded any patients with other autoimmune diseases, uncontrolled infections, pregnancy or lactation. This clonotype was counted between two and nine times. Its target is unknown. From RNA, the CDR3 regions of TCR beta chains were amplified and sequenced. In the first round, RT-PCR was carried out with HTBI primers, and a multiplex PCR formed the second round. Using its own MiXCR run on the multiplex PCR reads, TCRdb lists one record per CDR3 protein. The repertoire holds some 750,000 distinct CDR3 sequences, with 35% to 50% as singletons.

Regarding the study as a whole: A classifier, a 13-signature model, separated ophthalmopathy from stable hyperthyroidism with 87.88% sensitivity and about 82% specificity. The authors also found most expanded thyroid clonotypes above 0.001 frequency in blood.

The TCR originated in an adult man with Graves' ophthalmopathy. The chain has TRBV7-8 and TRBJ1-3, with D perhaps TRBD1 (6 bases). The sample comprised peripheral blood. The CDR3 DNA is TGTGCCAGCAGCCCTCCGACAGGTGGGGACACCATATATTTT. Amino acid sequence: CASSPPTGGDTIYF. Full variable domain (missing parts from reference TRBV7-8 and TRBJ1-3): GAGVSQSPRYKVAKRGQDVALRCDPISGHVSLFWYQQALGQGPEFLTYFQNEAQLDKSGLPSDRFFAERPEGSVSTLKIQRTQQEDSAVYLCASSPPTGGDTIYFGEGSWLTVV.